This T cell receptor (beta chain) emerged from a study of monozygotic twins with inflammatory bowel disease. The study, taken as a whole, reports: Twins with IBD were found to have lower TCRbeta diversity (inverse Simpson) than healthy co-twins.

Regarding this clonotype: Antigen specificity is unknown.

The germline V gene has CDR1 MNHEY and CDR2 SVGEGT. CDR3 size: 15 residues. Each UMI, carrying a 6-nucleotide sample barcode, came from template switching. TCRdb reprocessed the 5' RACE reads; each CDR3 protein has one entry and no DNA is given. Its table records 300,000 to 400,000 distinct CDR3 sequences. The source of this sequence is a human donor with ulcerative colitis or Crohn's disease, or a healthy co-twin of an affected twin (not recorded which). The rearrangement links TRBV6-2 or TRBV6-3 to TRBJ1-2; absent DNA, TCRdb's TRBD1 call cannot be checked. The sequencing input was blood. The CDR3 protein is CASSYTNGQVYGYTF.